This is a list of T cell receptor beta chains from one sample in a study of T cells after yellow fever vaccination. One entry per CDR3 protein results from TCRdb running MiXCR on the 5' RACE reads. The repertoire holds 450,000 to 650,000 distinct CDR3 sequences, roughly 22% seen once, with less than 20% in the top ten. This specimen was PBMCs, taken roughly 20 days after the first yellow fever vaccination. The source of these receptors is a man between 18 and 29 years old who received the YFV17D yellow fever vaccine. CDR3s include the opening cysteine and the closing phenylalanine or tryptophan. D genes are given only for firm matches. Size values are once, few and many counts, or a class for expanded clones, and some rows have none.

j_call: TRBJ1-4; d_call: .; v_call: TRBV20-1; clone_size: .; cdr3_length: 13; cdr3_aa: CSARDVTNEKLFF; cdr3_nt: TGCAGTGCTAGAGACGTGACTAATGAAAAACTGTTTTTT
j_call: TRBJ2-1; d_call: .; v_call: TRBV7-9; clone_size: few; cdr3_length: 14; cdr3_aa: CASSPGLGVNEQFF; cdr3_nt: TGTGCCAGCAGCCCAGGGTTGGGGGTGAATGAGCAGTTCTTC
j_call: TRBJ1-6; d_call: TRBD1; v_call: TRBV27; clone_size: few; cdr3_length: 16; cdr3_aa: CASSLLAGTGDSPLHF; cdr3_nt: TGTGCCAGCAGTTTATTGGCCGGGACAGGGGATTCACCCCTCCACTTT
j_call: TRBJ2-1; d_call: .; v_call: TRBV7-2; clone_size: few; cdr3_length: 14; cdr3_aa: CASSFTRPYNEQFF; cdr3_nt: TGTGCCAGCAGCTTTACTAGACCCTACAATGAGCAGTTCTTC
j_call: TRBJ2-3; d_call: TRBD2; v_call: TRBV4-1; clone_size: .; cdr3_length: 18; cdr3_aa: CASSQDLFSGGAGDTQYF; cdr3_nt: TGCGCCAGCAGCCAAGACTTGTTCAGCGGGGGGGCGGGGGATACGCAGTATTTT
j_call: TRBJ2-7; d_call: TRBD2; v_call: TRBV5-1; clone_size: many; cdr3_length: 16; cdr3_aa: CASSWTLAGGAYEQYF; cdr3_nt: TGCGCCAGCAGCTGGACGCTAGCGGGGGGGGCCTACGAGCAGTACTTC
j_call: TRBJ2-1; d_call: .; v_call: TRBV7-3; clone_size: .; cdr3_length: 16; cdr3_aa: CASSLTVPVSYNEQFF; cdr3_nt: TGTGCCAGCAGCTTAACGGTCCCGGTCTCCTACAATGAGCAGTTCTTC
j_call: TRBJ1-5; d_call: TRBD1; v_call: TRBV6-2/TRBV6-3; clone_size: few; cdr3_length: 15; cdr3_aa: CASSSRDRGGQPQHF; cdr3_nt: TGTGCCAGCAGTTCCCGGGACAGGGGGGGACAGCCCCAGCATTTT
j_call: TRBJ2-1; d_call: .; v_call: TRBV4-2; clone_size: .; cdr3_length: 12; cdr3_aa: CASSPGLPEQFF; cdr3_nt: TGTGCCAGCAGCCCGGGACTCCCTGAGCAGTTCTTC
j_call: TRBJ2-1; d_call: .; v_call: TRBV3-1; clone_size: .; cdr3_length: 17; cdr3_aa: CASSQDRWGGSYNEQFF; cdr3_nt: TGTGCCAGCAGCCAAGATCGTTGGGGAGGCTCCTACAATGAGCAGTTCTTC
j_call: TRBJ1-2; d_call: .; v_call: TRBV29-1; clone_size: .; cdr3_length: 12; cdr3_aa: CSSRGQGYGYTF; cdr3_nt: TGCAGCTCCCGGGGACAAGGCTATGGCTACACCTTC
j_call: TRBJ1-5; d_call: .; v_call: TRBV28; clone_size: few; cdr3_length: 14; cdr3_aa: CASSLYSGGKPQHF; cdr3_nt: TGTGCCAGCAGTTTATATTCAGGCGGCAAGCCCCAGCATTTT
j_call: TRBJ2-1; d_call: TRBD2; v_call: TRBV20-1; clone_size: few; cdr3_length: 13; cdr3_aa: CSPLAGGYNEQFF; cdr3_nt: TGCAGTCCCCTAGCGGGGGGGTACAATGAGCAGTTCTTC
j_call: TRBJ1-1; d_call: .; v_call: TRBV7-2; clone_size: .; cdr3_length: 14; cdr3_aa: CASSLGVRVTEAFF; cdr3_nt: TGTGCCAGCAGCTTAGGGGTCAGGGTGACTGAAGCTTTCTTT
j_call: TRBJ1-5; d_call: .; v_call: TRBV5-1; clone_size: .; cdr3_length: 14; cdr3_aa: CASSFGGNNQPQHF; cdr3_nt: TGCGCCAGCAGCTTTGGGGGTAACAATCAGCCCCAGCATTTT
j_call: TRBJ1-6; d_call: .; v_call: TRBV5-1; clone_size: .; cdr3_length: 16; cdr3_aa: CASSIRGGLNNSPLHF; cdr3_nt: TGCGCCAGCAGCATAAGAGGGGGACTCAATAATTCACCCCTCCACTTT
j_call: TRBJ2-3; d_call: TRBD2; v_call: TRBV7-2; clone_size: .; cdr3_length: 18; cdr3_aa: CASSLAGTSGSSTDTQYF; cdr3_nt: TGTGCCAGCAGCTTAGCCGGGACTAGCGGGAGTAGCACAGATACGCAGTATTTT
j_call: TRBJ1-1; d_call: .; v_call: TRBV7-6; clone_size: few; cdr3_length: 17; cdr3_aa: CASSLRPREGGGTEAFF; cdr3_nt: TGTGCCAGCAGCTTACGGCCAAGAGAGGGAGGGGGCACTGAAGCTTTCTTT
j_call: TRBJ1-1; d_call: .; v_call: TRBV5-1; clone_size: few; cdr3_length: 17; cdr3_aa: CASSLKIQVLGYTEAFF; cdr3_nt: TGCGCCAGCAGCTTGAAGATTCAGGTCTTAGGGTACACTGAAGCTTTCTTT
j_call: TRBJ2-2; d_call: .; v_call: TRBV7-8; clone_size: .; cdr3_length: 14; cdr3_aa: CASSVRVGPGELFF; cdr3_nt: TGTGCCAGCAGCGTCAGGGTTGGTCCCGGGGAGCTGTTTTTT
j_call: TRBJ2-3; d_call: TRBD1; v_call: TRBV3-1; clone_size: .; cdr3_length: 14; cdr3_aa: CASSGRGRKDTQYF; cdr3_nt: TGTGCCAGCAGCGGCAGGGGGCGCAAAGATACGCAGTATTTT
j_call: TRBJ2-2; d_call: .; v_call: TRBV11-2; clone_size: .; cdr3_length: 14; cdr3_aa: CASSLGFFPGELFF; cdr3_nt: TGTGCCAGCAGCTTAGGGTTCTTTCCCGGGGAGCTGTTTTTT
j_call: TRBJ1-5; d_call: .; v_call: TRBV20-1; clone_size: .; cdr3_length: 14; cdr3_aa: CSAGEGGLGQPQHF; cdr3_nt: TGCAGTGCTGGGGAGGGGGGGCTTGGGCAGCCCCAGCATTTT
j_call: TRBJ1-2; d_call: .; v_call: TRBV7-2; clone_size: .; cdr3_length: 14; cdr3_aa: CASSRRHYNYGYTF; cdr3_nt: TGTGCCAGCAGCCGTAGGCACTACAACTATGGCTACACCTTC
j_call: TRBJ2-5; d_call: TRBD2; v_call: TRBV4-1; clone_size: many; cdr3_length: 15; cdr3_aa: CASSLGTTRQETQYF; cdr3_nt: TGCGCCAGCAGCCTCGGGACTACTCGCCAAGAGACCCAGTACTTC
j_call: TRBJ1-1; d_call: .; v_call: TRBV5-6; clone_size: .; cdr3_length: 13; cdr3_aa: CASSLPARTEAFF; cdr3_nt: TGTGCCAGCAGCTTGCCGGCCCGCACTGAAGCTTTCTTT
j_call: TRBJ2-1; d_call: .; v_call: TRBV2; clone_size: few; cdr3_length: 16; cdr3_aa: CASSERSRGLGNEQFF; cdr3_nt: TGTGCCAGCAGTGAAAGGTCTAGGGGGTTGGGGAATGAGCAGTTCTTC